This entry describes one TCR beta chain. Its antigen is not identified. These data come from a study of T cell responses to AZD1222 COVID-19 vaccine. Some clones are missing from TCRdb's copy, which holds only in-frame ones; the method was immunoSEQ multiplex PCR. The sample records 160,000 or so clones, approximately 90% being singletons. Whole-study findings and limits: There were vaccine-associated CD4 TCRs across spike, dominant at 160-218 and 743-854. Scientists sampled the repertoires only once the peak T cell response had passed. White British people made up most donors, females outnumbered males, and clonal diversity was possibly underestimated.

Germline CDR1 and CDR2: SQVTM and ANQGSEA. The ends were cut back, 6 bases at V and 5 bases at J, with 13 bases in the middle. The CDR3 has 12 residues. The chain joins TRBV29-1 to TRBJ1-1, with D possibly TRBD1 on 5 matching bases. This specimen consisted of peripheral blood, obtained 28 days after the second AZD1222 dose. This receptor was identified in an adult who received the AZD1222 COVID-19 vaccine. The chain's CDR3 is CSVPGGVTEAFF. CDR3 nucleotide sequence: TGCAGCGTCCCCGGGGGAGTAACTGAAGCTTTCTTT.